A single sample gave rise to the 30 T cell receptor beta chains below, sequenced in a study of CD8 T cells in ankylosing spondylitis. TCRdb analysed the 5' RACE reads with MiXCR anew, one entry per CDR3 protein. The sample holds 50,000 to 75,000 distinct CDR3 sequences, around 6.4% seen once. The source material was synovial fluid, either unsorted or a sorted T cell fraction (not recorded which). Every receptor here comes from a male donor with ankylosing spondylitis.

This clonotype was detected many times. This chain joins TRBV20-1 and TRBJ1-5, with no clear D. CDR1 and CDR2 (germline): DFQATT, SNEGSKA (reference sequence). V was pared by 8 bases and J by 7 bases, with 15 bases between. The CDR3 spans 12 residues. The CDR3 region has the DNA TGCAGTCCACAAAGGGAATGGCAGCCCCAGCATTTT. The encoded protein is CSPQREWQPQHF.

The gene calls are TRBV28 and TRBJ1-4; D is undetermined. CDR3 length: 14 residues. Germline assignment: CDR1 MDHEN and CDR2 SYDVKM. The ends were cut back, 2 bases at V and 4 bases at J, with 8 bases in the middle. CDR3 in DNA: TGTGCCAGCAGTTTACCGGGGATTAATGAAAAACTGTTTTTT. Protein product: CASSLPGINEKLFF.

This rearrangement joins TRBV7-2 to TRBJ1-2; D uncertain. CDR1 SGHTA and CDR2 FQGNSA come from the germline V gene. The CDR3 runs to 13 residues. V shed 8 bases and J shed 3 bases, with 13 bases lying between them. CDR3: CASQIAEDYGYTF. CDR3 DNA: TGTGCCAGCCAAATCGCGGAGGACTATGGCTACACCTTC. The variable domain in full, completed from reference TRBV7-2 and TRBJ1-2, reads GAGVSQSPSNKVTEKGKDVELRCDPISGHTALYWYRQSLGQGLEFLIYFQGNSAPDKSGLPSDRFSAERTGGSVSTLTIQRTQQEDSAVYLCASQIAEDYGYTFGSGTRLTVV.

This clonotype has ten or more counts. For the CDR3, the DNA is TGTGCCAGCAGTTTAGCTCCTCAAGACAATGAGCAGTTCTTC. Translation gives CASSLAPQDNEQFF. The genes are TRBV12-3 or TRBV12-4 and TRBJ2-1; unclear D gene. Between the trimmed V and J ends, which lost 0 bases and 5 bases, there was a span of 8 bases. There are 14 residues in the CDR3.

This clonotype has only a few counts. The V gene is TRBV5-5, the J gene TRBJ2-2; D gene unclear. V was trimmed by 4 bases and J by 3 bases, leaving 10 bases between them. The germline CDR1 and CDR2 sequences are SGHKS and YYEKEE (reference sequence). This CDR3 has 14 residues. The CDR3 DNA is TGTGCCAGCAGCCTCAGGCCGGACACCGGGGAGCTGTTTTTT. Protein: CASSLRPDTGELFF.

The J gene is TRBJ2-1, the V gene TRBV2; tentatively, D is TRBD1 or TRBD2 (5 bases each). The CDR3 is 15 residues long. The V and J ends lost 4 bases and 9 bases respectively, with 19 bases between them. Germline CDR1 SNHLY, CDR2 FYNNEI. The CDR3 protein is CASSGPGPAIGEQFF. Here the CDR3 DNA reads TGTGCCAGCAGTGGACCGGGACCGGCGATCGGTGAGCAGTTCTTC.

This clonotype was observed a handful of times. CDR3 in DNA: TGTGCCAGCAGGAAACTAGCGGGCTCCTACAATGAGCAGTTCTTC. Protein sequence: CASRKLAGSYNEQFF. V usage is TRBV6-1 and J usage is TRBJ2-1; 9 bases are shared with TRBD2. Germline-derived CDR1 and CDR2 are MNHNS and SASEGT. J gave up 0 bases and V 6 bases, and 3 bases lay outside the gene matches. This CDR3 region has 15 residues.

The rearrangement joins TRBV20-1 to TRBJ2-7; D is unclear. This CDR3 has 12 amino acids. The V gene's germline CDR1 is DFQATT and CDR2 SNEGSKA (reference sequence). Here the CDR3 reads CRAQNGLYEQYF. The CDR3 DNA follows: TGCAGAGCTCAAAATGGGCTCTACGAGCAGTACTTC.

This clonotype was recorded at least ten times. This chain connects TRBV5-6 to TRBJ2-3; 8 bases line up with TRBD1. J lost 2 bases, V lost 5 bases, and 7 bases had no gene match. Germline V gene lookup returns CDR1 SGHDT and CDR2 YYEEEE. CDR3 length: 15 amino acids. The chain's CDR3 is CASRYRQGSTDTQYF. Written as DNA, the CDR3 is TGTGCCAGCAGGTATAGACAGGGGTCCACAGATACGCAGTATTTT.

Sample share makes this clonotype medium-sized. The chain links TRBV5-1 to TRBJ2-7; TRBD2 might be the D (6 bases). The length of the CDR3 is 15 residues. Trimming pared 2 bases from V and 1 base from J, leaving 13 bases between. The germline CDR1 and CDR2 sequences are SGHRS and YFSETQ. As DNA, the CDR3 is TGCGCCAGCAGCTTTAATCTAGCGAGTTCCTACGAGCAGTACTTC. Translated: CASSFNLASSYEQYF.

This clonotype occurred many times. This sequence joins TRBV3-1 and TRBJ2-7; TRBD2 matches 8 bases. The CDR3 totals 15 residues. Germline V CDR1 and CDR2: LGHDT, YNNKEL (reference sequence). V lost 5 bases, J lost 1 base, and 7 bases stayed unmatched. The CDR3 coding sequence is TGTGCCAGCAGCAGAGCGGGAGACGGATCCTACGAGCAGTACTTC. This sequence encodes CASSRAGDGSYEQYF.

This clonotype was picked up a small number of times. The chain has TRBV20-1 and TRBJ1-5, with D maybe TRBD1 (5 bases). Germline loops: CDR1 DFQATT, CDR2 SNEGSKA (reference sequence). The CDR3 runs 15 residues. The V end was cut by 3 bases, the J end by 3 bases, with 15 bases between. The CDR3 region has the DNA TGCAGTGCTAGGGTTGGGGGGAGGGTCAATCAGCCCCAGCATTTT. This translates into CSARVGGRVNQPQHF.

This clonotype was detected ten times or more. V gene TRBV6-5 combines with J gene TRBJ2-6; D is undetermined. The CDR3 runs 15 residues. The V end lost 4 bases, the J end lost 0 bases, and 7 bases lay between the germline ends. The germline gives CDR1 MNHEY, CDR2 SVGAGI. The CDR3 sequence: CASSSLDSGANVLTF. In nucleotides, the CDR3 is TGTGCCAGCAGTTCTCTTGACTCTGGGGCCAACGTCCTGACTTTC.

This clonotype showed up many times. V and J are TRBV5-1 and TRBJ2-1; D is possibly TRBD2 (6 bases). Germline values: CDR1 SGHRS, CDR2 YFSETQ. This CDR3 comprises 12 residues. V was trimmed by 0 bases and J by 12 bases, leaving 10 bases between them. The chain's CDR3 is CASSLGRDSQFF. CDR3 coding DNA: TGCGCCAGCAGCTTGGGTCGGGACTCGCAGTTCTTC. Supplemented by reference TRBV5-1 and TRBJ2-1, the full variable domain reads KAGVTQTPRYLIKTRGQQVTLSCSPISGHRSVSWYQQTPGQGLQFLFEYFSETQRNKGNFPGRFSGRQFSNSRSEMNVSTLELGDSALYLCASSLGRDSQFFGPGTRLTVL.

The V call is TRBV28, the J call TRBJ2-1, with 13 bases identical to TRBD2. The J segment lost 6 bases and the V segment lost 5 bases, leaving 10 bases of the junction unmatched. The germline V gene encodes CDR1 MDHEN and CDR2 SYDVKM. This CDR3 comprises 17 residues. The CDR3 region has the DNA TGTGCCAGCAGTCCTCCGGGGGGGACTAGCGGGACCAATGAGCAGTTCTTC. Protein product: CASSPPGGTSGTNEQFF.

This clonotype was seen repeatedly, ten times or more. The rearrangement joins TRBV5-1 to TRBJ2-5, with D tentatively TRBD1 or TRBD2 (5 bases each). The CDR3 extends over 12 amino acids. The germline CDR1 and CDR2 sequences are SGHRS and YFSETQ. V lost 3 bases to trimming and J lost 3 bases, with 6 bases between them. CDR3 protein: CASSWDEETQYF. CDR3 in DNA: TGCGCCAGCAGCTGGGACGAAGAGACCCAGTACTTC.

There are many counts of this clonotype. V and J are TRBV20-1 and TRBJ2-1; 7 nucleotides agree with TRBD2. The trim removed 6 bases at V and 0 bases at J, leaving 5 bases unmatched. Germline CDR1 DFQATT, CDR2 SNEGSKA (reference sequence). The CDR3 extends over 14 amino acids. Here the CDR3 DNA reads TGCAGTGCATGGCGGGAGAGCTCCTACAATGAGCAGTTCTTC. This translates into CSAWRESSYNEQFF.

This clonotype was counted ten times or more. The rearrangement joins TRBV6-2 or TRBV6-3 to TRBJ1-5; no clear D gene. This CDR3 comprises 14 residues. The V gene's germline CDR1 is MNHEY and CDR2 SVGEGT. V lost 7 bases, J lost 10 bases, and 20 bases lay in between. CDR3 amino acids: CASTNVVFGNPQHF. The CDR3 bases are TGTGCCAGCACCAACGTGGTATTCGGGAATCCCCAGCATTTT.

This clonotype was recorded at least ten times. The rearrangement links TRBV2 to TRBJ2-3, with 8 positions matching TRBD2. Germline V gives CDR1 SNHLY, CDR2 FYNNEI. Unmatched junction bases numbered 2, after V lost 5 bases and J lost 10 bases. The CDR3 consists of 11 residues. The DNA for the CDR3 is TGTGCCAGCAGTAGCGGGAGCGCGCAGTATTTT. Translation gives CASSSGSAQYF.

This chain links TRBV10-2 with TRBJ2-1, with D unresolved. Germline values: CDR1 WSHSY, CDR2 SAAADI. The CDR3 covers 12 residues. V was shortened by 0 bases and J by 10 bases, with 7 bases between the two germline ends. CDR3 amino acids: CASSESTAEQFF. The CDR3 nucleotides are TGCGCCAGCAGTGAGTCGACTGCGGAGCAGTTCTTC.

This clonotype has just a few counts. The chain joins TRBV11-2 to TRBJ1-2, with unresolved D. V was cut by 5 bases and J by 3 bases, with 16 bases left in between. Looked up from germline, CDR1 is SGHAT and CDR2 is FQNNGV. The CDR3 sequence is 15 residues long. This CDR3 reads CASSPGRRSDYGYTF. The DNA of the CDR3 is TGTGCCAGCAGCCCCGGCCGTCGGAGTGACTATGGCTACACCTTC. Full variable domain (missing parts from reference TRBV11-2 and TRBJ1-2): EAGVAQSPRYKIIEKRQSVAFWCNPISGHATLYWYQQILGQGPKLLIQFQNNGVVDDSQLPKDRFSAERLKGVDSTLKIQPAKLEDSAVYLCASSPGRRSDYGYTFGSGTRLTVV.

This clonotype was picked up many times. J is TRBJ2-3 and V is TRBV11-2, with 8 bases lining up with TRBD2. The CDR3 spans 13 residues. In germline, CDR1 is SGHAT, CDR2 FQNNGV. With V trimmed by 4 bases and J by 7 bases, 4 bases remained unmatched. CDR3 bases: TGTGCCAGCAGCTCGGGAGGGCTGAATACGCAGTATTTT. This encodes CASSSGGLNTQYF.

At least ten counts were recorded for this clonotype. CDR3 protein: CAISALGTGPYEQYF. In DNA form, the CDR3 reads TGTGCCATCAGTGCCCTCGGGACAGGGCCATACGAGCAGTACTTC. The J gene is TRBJ2-7, the V gene TRBV10-3; 9 bases are a match to TRBD1. V lost 4 bases and J lost 4; bases outside the gene matches: 8. This CDR3 region has 15 residues. Germline-derived CDR1 and CDR2 are ENHRY and SYGVKD.

This clonotype was recorded many times. The chain joins TRBV2 to TRBJ1-3; a possible D gene is TRBD1 (6 bases). The CDR3 extends over 14 amino acids. Trimming shortened V by 5 bases and J by 6 bases, and 14 bases separated the two germline ends. Per germline, CDR1 SNHLY and CDR2 FYNNEI. For the CDR3, the DNA is TGTGCCAGCAGTATAGGACAGACTCAAAACACCATATATTTT. Amino acids: CASSIGQTQNTIYF.

This clonotype was seen many times. The chain uses TRBV6-2 or TRBV6-3 and TRBJ1-1, with TRBD1 identical over 7 bases. The junction had 16 bases not matched to a gene; V was cut back by 3 bases and J by 6 bases. The CDR3 is made up of 17 amino acids. Germline V gives CDR1 MNHEY, CDR2 SVGEGT. The CDR3 spells CASSYERPGGGKPEAFF. As DNA, the CDR3 is TGTGCCAGCAGTTATGAGCGGCCAGGGGGTGGGAAGCCTGAAGCTTTCTTT.

This clonotype was picked up many times. CDR3 sequence (DNA): TGTGCCAGCTCACCATCTGGAGGGACTGAAGCTTTCTTT. This gives the protein CASSPSGGTEAFF. This chain joins TRBV18 and TRBJ1-1; D is ambiguous. The ends were cut back, 2 bases at V and 5 bases at J, with 9 bases in the middle. The CDR3 is 13 amino acids. CDR1 KGHSH and CDR2 LQKENI come from the germline V gene.

This clonotype was seen many times. Here the CDR3 reads CASSLVGRKGQYF. The CDR3 DNA reads TGTGCCAGCAGCTTAGTTGGACGGAAAGGGCAGTACTTC. The chain employs TRBV7-2 and TRBJ2-7; D ambiguous. There are 13 residues in the CDR3. V shed 1 base and J shed 9 bases, with 13 bases lying between them. The germline V gene has CDR1 SGHTA and CDR2 FQGNSA.

This clonotype was counted many times. Here the CDR3 reads CASSLDSGSSGANVLTF. The CDR3 bases are TGCGCCAGCAGCTTGGATAGCGGGAGCTCTGGGGCCAACGTCCTGACTTTC. The V and J genes are TRBV5-1 and TRBJ2-6; 9 nucleotides match TRBD2. The junction had 1 base not matched to a gene; V was cut back by 0 bases and J by 0 bases. CDR1 SGHRS and CDR2 YFSETQ come from the germline V gene. This CDR3 comprises 17 residues.

The chain couples TRBV24-1 to TRBJ2-3, with D possibly being TRBD2 (6 bases). CDR1 is KGHDR and CDR2 is SFDVKD in the germline V gene. The V end lost 2 bases, the J end lost 4 bases, and 18 bases lay between the germline ends. CDR3 size: 17 residues. The CDR3 coding sequence is TGTGCCACCAGTGATTCCGGACGGGGGATGGGCGCAGATACGCAGTATTTT. Translation gives CATSDSGRGMGADTQYF.

At least ten counts were recorded for this clonotype. V and J are TRBV29-1 and TRBJ2-3; D not certain. This CDR3 has 12 residues. Trimming pared 4 bases from V and 10 bases from J, leaving 15 bases between. The germline V gene encodes CDR1 SQVTM and CDR2 ANQGSEA. The CDR3, as DNA: TGCAGCGTTGCCTCGGTCGCAGGTTCGCAGTATTTT. It translates to CSVASVAGSQYF.